These 10 T cell receptor delta chains came from one sample sequenced in a study of gamma-delta chains in newborns, infants, children. TCRdb re-called clones from the reads using CATT. The data contain 4,000 to 5,000 delta-chain clones, roughly 40% of them singletons. Sequenced sample: blood. These receptors all stem from a child who received the measles vaccine.

A remark on this clone: Compared with germline, one end of the junction differs, possibly owing to a read error. Other DNA sequences in the sample encode the same CDR3. The chain carries TRDV1 and TRDJ1; tentative D call: TRDD2 (5 bases). This CDR3 has 21 amino acids. Germline values: CDR1 TSWWSYY, CDR2 QGS. The CDR3 sequence: CALGEDSGFPTSAYLTDKLIF. Here the CDR3 DNA reads TGTGCTCTTGGGGAAGACTCTGGCTTCCCTACGTCAGCTTACTTAACCGATAAACTCATTTTT.

The chain combines TRDV1 with TRDJ1; 10 bases map to TRDD3. The CDR3 has 23 residues. Germline V CDR1 and CDR2: TSWWSYY, QGS. The J segment lost 3 bases and the V segment lost 2 bases, leaving 27 bases of the junction unmatched. The CDR3 spells CALGESGRRSRGIRLLGADKLIF. CDR3 DNA: TGTGCTCTTGGGGAATCTGGCCGGCGGAGTAGGGGGATACGCCTTCTTGGCGCCGATAAACTCATCTTT.

The chain links TRDV1 to TRDJ1, with TRDD3 matching 11 bases. This CDR3 has 21 amino acids. Germline V gene lookup returns CDR1 TSWWSYY and CDR2 QGS. Germline trimming cut 5 bases from V and 0 bases from J; bases unmatched to any gene: 20. The CDR3 loop reads CALGSSSYWGIKEWYTDKLIF. The CDR3 DNA reads as TGTGCTCTTGGGTCCTCTTCCTACTGGGGGATAAAAGAGTGGTACACCGATAAACTCATCTTT.

The chain recombines TRDV1 with TRDJ1; TRDD2 matches at 7 bases. The germline V gene has CDR1 TSWWSYY and CDR2 QGS. The CDR3 consists of 14 residues. The V and J ends lost 3 bases and 2 bases, in that order; junction bases with no gene match: 3. The chain's CDR3 is CALGDSFLTDKLIF. The CDR3 coding sequence is TGTGCTCTTGGGGATTCCTTCCTGACCGATAAACTCATCTTT.

Only a few counts were recorded for this clone. The chain employs TRDV3 and TRDJ1; 12 bases align to TRDD3. Per the germline V gene, CDR1 is TVYSNPD and CDR2 is GDNSRS (reference sequence). The CDR3 is 17 amino acids. The trim removed 2 bases at V and 4 bases at J, leaving 14 bases unmatched. The DNA for the CDR3 is TGTGCCTTTCGCTGGGGGATACGTCCTACTCACTTCGATAAACTCATCTTT. It is translated as CAFRWGIRPTHFDKLIF.

The V and J genes are TRDV2 and TRDJ1, with 12 bases lining up with TRDD3. This CDR3 has 27 residues. V was clipped by 5 bases and J by 0 bases; unmatched bases: 39. From germline, CDR1 is GEAIGNYY and CDR2 EKD. CDR3 DNA: TGTGCCTGTGCTAAATGGGGAGCCATCGGGTACTGGGGGATACCCATAACCCACCTATCGTACACCGATAAACTCATCTTT. Amino acid sequence: CACAKWGAIGYWGIPITHLSYTDKLIF.

This clone showed up just a few times. The V and J genes are TRDV1 and TRDJ1, with 9 bases fitting TRDD3. Germline V gene sequence: CDR1 TSWWSYY, CDR2 QGS. The V segment lost 2 bases and the J segment 4 bases; nucleotides outside the gene matches: 14. The CDR3 contains 18 residues. In DNA, the CDR3 is TGTGCTCTTGGGGAAGTCCCCGGGTGGGGGATATTAGGCGATAAACTCATCTTT. Translating it yields CALGEVPGWGILGDKLIF.

A remark on this clone: The germline gene is not matched at one end of the junction; a read error may be the cause. V usage is TRDV1 and J usage is TRDJ1, with 9 bases matching TRDD3. Looked up from germline, CDR1 is TSWWSYY and CDR2 is QGS. CDR3 length: 24 residues. The chain's CDR3 is CALGEGKLPGDTVGTLSYTDKPIF. The DNA for the CDR3 is TGTGCTCTTGGGGAAGGAAAATTGCCGGGGGATACTGTGGGTACCCTCTCGTACACCGATAAACCCATCTTT.

This clone turned up a few times. The chain uses TRDV1 and TRDJ1, with 13 bases matching TRDD3. Germline V gene sequence: CDR1 TSWWSYY, CDR2 QGS. The CDR3 is 29 amino acids. V lost 0 bases and J lost 0; bases outside the gene matches: 37. The CDR3 nucleotides read TGTGCTCTTGGGGAACTGAAGTACCTACGGCTTGCCTCGTACTGGGGGATACGCGTATCGGAGGATAACACCGATAAACTCATCTTT. The encoded protein is CALGELKYLRLASYWGIRVSEDNTDKLIF.

About this clone itself: The same CDR3 arises from other DNA sequences in this sample as well. The rearrangement uses TRDV1 and TRDJ1; 8 positions match TRDD3. V lost 0 bases, J lost 1 base, and 4 bases stayed unmatched. This CDR3 region has 16 residues. The germline CDR1 and CDR2 sequences are TSWWSYY and QGS. This chain's CDR3 is CALGELRGGSTDKLIF. CDR3 DNA: TGTGCTCTTGGGGAACTACGTGGGGGATCCACCGATAAACTCATCTTT.